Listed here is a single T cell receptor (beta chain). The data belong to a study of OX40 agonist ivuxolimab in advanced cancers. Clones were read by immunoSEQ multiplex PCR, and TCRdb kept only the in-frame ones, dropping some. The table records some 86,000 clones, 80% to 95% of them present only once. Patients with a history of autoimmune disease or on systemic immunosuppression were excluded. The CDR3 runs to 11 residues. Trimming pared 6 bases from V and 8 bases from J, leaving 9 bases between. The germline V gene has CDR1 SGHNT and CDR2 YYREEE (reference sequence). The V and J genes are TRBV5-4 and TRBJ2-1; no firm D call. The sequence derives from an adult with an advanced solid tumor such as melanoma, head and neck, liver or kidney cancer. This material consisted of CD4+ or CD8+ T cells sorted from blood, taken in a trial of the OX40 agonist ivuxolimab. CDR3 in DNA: TGTGCCAGCATCTCAGCCCATGAGCAGTTCTTC. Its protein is CASISAHEQFF.